This paragraph covers one TCR beta chain sequence. The authors' processing: Counts of nucleated cells, estimated from reference gene primer amplification, were obtained. The method was immunoSEQ multiplex PCR; TCRdb's version includes in-frame clones alone and lacks a portion of them. V and J calls and clone size are those listed in that table; D and trimming were worked out from the DNA. The sample lists under 95,000 clones, under 85% occurring once. The data belong to a study of blood T cell repertoires in COVID-19. With 5 bases clipped from V and 4 bases from J, the junction kept 7 bases outside the gene matches. Germline V gene lookup returns CDR1 MNHNY and CDR2 SVGAGI (reference sequence). The CDR3 totals 14 residues.

The chain links TRBV6-6 to TRBJ1-1; TRBD1 matches at 7 bases. Sequencing was carried out using peripheral blood. This TCR was recovered from a woman aged 70-85 years with acute or convalescent COVID-19. As DNA, the CDR3 is TGTGCCAGCAGTGACAGGGCGGGAGGCACTGAAGCTTTCTTT. It yields the protein CASSDRAGGTEAFF.